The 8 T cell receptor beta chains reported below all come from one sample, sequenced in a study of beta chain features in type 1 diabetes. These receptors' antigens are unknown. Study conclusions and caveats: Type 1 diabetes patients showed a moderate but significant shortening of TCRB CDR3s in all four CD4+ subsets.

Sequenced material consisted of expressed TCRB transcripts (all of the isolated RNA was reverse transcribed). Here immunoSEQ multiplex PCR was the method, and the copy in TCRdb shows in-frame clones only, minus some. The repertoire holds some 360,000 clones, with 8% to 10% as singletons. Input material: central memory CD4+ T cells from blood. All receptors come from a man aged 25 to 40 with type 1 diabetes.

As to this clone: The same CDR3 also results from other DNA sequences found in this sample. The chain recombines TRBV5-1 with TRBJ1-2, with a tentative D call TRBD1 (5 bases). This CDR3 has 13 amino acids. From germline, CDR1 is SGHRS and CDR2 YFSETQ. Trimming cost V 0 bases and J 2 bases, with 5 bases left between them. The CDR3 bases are TGCGCCAGCAGCTTGGACAGGAACTATGGCTACACCTTC. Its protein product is CASSLDRNYGYTF. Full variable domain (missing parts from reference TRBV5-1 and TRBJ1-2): KAGVTQTPRYLIKTRGQQVTLSCSPISGHRSVSWYQQTPGQGLQFLFEYFSETQRNKGNFPGRFSGRQFSNSRSEMNVSTLELGDSALYLCASSLDRNYGYTFGSGTRLTVV.

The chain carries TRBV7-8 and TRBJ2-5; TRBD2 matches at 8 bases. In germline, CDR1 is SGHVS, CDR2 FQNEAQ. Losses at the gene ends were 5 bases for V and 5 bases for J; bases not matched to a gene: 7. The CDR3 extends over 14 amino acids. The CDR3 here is CASSRGGSQETQYF. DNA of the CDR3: TGTGCCAGCAGCCGGGGGGGGTCTCAGGAGACCCAGTACTTC.

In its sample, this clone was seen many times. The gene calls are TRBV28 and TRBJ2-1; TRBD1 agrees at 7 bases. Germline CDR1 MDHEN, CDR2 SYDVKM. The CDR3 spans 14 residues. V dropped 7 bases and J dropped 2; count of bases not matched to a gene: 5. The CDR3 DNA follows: TGTGCCAGCACCTCACAGGGGACCTACAATGAGCAGTTCTTC. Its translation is CASTSQGTYNEQFF.

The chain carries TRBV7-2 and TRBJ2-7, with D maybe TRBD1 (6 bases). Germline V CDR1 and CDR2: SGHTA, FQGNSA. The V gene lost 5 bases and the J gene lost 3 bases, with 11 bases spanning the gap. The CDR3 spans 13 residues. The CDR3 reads CASSEGQSYEQYF. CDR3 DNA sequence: TGTGCCAGCAGCGAAGGACAGAGCTACGAGCAGTACTTC.

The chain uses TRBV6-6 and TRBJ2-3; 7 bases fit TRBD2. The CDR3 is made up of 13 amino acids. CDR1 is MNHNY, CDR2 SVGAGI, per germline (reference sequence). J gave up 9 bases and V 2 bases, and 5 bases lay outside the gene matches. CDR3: CASSYGGLGTQYF. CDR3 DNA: TGTGCCAGCAGTTACGGAGGACTAGGGACGCAGTATTTT.

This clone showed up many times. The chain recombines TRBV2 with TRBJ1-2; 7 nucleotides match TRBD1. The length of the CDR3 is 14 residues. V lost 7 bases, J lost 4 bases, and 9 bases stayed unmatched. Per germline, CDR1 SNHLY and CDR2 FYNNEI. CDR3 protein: CASMGQTAIYGYTF. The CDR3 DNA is TGTGCCAGCATGGGACAGACTGCAATCTATGGCTACACCTTC.

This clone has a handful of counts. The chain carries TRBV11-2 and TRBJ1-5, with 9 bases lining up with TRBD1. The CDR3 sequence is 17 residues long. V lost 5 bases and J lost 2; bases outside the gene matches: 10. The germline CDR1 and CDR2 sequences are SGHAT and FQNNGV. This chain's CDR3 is CASSAGTGSYGNQPQHF. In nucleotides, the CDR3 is TGTGCCAGCAGCGCCGGGACAGGGAGCTATGGCAATCAGCCCCAGCATTTT.

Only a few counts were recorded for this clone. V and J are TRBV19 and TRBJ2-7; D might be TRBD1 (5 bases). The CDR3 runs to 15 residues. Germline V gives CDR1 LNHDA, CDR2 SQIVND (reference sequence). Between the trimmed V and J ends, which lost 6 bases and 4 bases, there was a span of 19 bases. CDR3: CASRHTTRGGYEQYF. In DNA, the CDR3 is TGTGCCAGTAGGCATACGACAAGGGGTGGTTACGAGCAGTACTTC.